Presented here are 4 T cell receptor beta chains from one specimen sequenced in a study of blood T cell repertoires in COVID-19. Method: immunoSEQ multiplex PCR; TCRdb's copy keeps in-frame clones and lacks some. The table includes almost 400,000 clones, 89% detected once. The sample consisted of PBMCs or T cells enriched from blood (not recorded which). These TCRs come from a woman aged 30 to 39 who had recovered from COVID-19.

The chain employs TRBV9 and TRBJ2-7, with D tentatively TRBD1 (6 bases). Germline V lookup: CDR1 SGDLS, CDR2 YYNGEE. This CDR3 is 14 amino acids long. Trimming took off 0 bases at V and 3 bases at J, with 10 bases between the two ends. CDR3: CASSVDQGYYEQYF. The DNA for the CDR3 is TGTGCCAGCAGCGTAGATCAGGGGTACTACGAGCAGTACTTC.

The table lists this clone with a few counts. V is TRBV15 and J is TRBJ2-1; unclear D gene. Germline V gene lookup returns CDR1 LNHNV and CDR2 YYDKDF (reference sequence). Between the trimmed V and J ends, which lost 3 bases and 4 bases, there was a span of 13 bases. The CDR3 has 15 residues. Written as DNA, the CDR3 is TGTGCCACCAGCAGGCTAATTGAGACTTACAATGAGCAGTTCTTC. Protein: CATSRLIETYNEQFF.

This clone was counted a single time. This rearrangement joins TRBV9 to TRBJ2-1, with D tentatively TRBD1 (5 bases). V gave up 0 bases and J gave up 1 base, with 8 bases separating them. The CDR3 spans 15 residues. Per germline, CDR1 SGDLS and CDR2 YYNGEE. The CDR3 DNA reads TGTGCCAGCAGCGTAGAGGGGTTGTCCTACAATGAGCAGTTCTTC. This encodes CASSVEGLSYNEQFF.

V gene TRBV2 combines with J gene TRBJ2-5, with D perhaps TRBD2 (5 bases). The CDR3 runs to 14 residues. Trimming shortened V by 3 bases and J by 0 bases, and 8 bases separated the two germline ends. CDR1 is SNHLY and CDR2 is FYNNEI in the germline V gene. In DNA form, the CDR3 reads TGTGCCAGCAGTGACAGGACTTACCAAGAGACCCAGTACTTC. Translation gives CASSDRTYQETQYF.